This entry lists 30 T cell receptor beta chains sequenced from one sample in a study of response to subunit inactivated influenza vaccine. In TCRdb, the RT-PCR reads were re-called with MiXCR into one record per CDR3 protein. Seen here are 280,000 or so distinct CDR3 sequences, 21% observed once, and the top ten hold more than 8.5%. The sequencing used PBMCs from blood, collected approximately 22 months after vaccination. These receptors all come from a man aged 50 to 69 who received an inactivated influenza vaccine.

The chain uses TRBV20-1 and TRBJ1-2, with a weak D call TRBD1 (5 bases). Germline V lookup: CDR1 DFQATT, CDR2 SNEGSKA (reference sequence). V was pared by 5 bases and J by 8 bases, with 12 bases between. The CDR3 has 11 amino acids. The CDR3 sequence: CSADQGGGYTF. The CDR3 DNA sequence: TGCAGTGCTGACCAGGGTGGCGGCTACACCTTC.

DNA of the CDR3: TGCGCCAGCAGCCAAGAGGCGGTGGCAAACTATGGCTACACCTTC. Residues: CASSQEAVANYGYTF. V gene TRBV4-3 combines with J gene TRBJ1-2, with D uncertain. Trimming removed 0 bases from V and 2 bases from J, with 10 bases in between. The CDR3 is 15 amino acids. Per germline, CDR1 LGHNA and CDR2 YSLEER.

This clonotype was found a few times. The chain uses TRBV28 and TRBJ2-7; D remains ambiguous. This CDR3 contains 14 residues. V lost 6 bases, J lost 1 base, and 13 bases lay in between. Germline V gene sequence: CDR1 MDHEN, CDR2 SYDVKM. Written as DNA, the CDR3 is TGTGCCAGCAGCTTCCTTTATCCATCCTACGAGCAGTACTTC. Translation: CASSFLYPSYEQYF.

This clonotype was seen only a few times. V is TRBV12-3 or TRBV12-4 and J is TRBJ1-5; D not resolved. The CDR3 is made up of 14 amino acids. The V and J ends lost 0 bases and 6 bases respectively, with 9 bases between them. CDR3 loop: CASSLAPLGQPQHF. The CDR3 DNA follows: TGTGCCAGCAGTTTAGCGCCCTTGGGTCAGCCCCAGCATTTT.

The chain links TRBV7-8 to TRBJ2-7; 8 nucleotides align to TRBD2. The CDR3 is 15 amino acids. The ends lost 6 bases at V and 3 bases at J; junction bases unmatched: 10. Germline V gives CDR1 SGHVS, CDR2 FQNEAQ. The DNA of the CDR3 is TGTGCCAGCAGGTCTACTAGCGGCCCTTTCTACGAGCAGTACTTC. Protein sequence: CASRSTSGPFYEQYF.

The genes are TRBV7-8 and TRBJ2-5; 8 nucleotides align to TRBD1. Germline trimming cut 4 bases from V and 5 bases from J; bases unmatched to any gene: 9. The V gene's germline CDR1 is SGHVS and CDR2 FQNEAQ. The CDR3 consists of 15 residues. The CDR3 region is CASSSRRTGRETQYF. The CDR3 DNA sequence: TGTGCCAGCAGCTCAAGGAGGACAGGGCGGGAGACCCAGTACTTC.

This clonotype was counted ten times or more. V usage is TRBV6-2 or TRBV6-3 and J usage is TRBJ1-5; D call uncertain. Germline CDR1 is MNHEY and CDR2 is SVGEGT. The CDR3 spans 16 residues. The ends were cut back, 1 base at V and 4 bases at J, with 14 bases in the middle. The CDR3 loop reads CASSYYSGTGNQPQHF. The CDR3 nucleotides read TGTGCCAGCAGTTACTATTCGGGAACGGGGAATCAGCCCCAGCATTTT.

This clonotype was counted only a few times. This chain connects TRBV3-1 to TRBJ1-1; 10 positions match TRBD1. V lost 2 bases and J lost 8; bases outside the gene matches: 11. CDR3 length: 16 amino acids. Germline lookup yields CDR1 LGHDT and CDR2 YNNKEL (reference sequence). The CDR3 sequence is CASSQLREGTGAEAFF. DNA for the CDR3: TGTGCCAGCAGCCAACTAAGGGAGGGGACAGGGGCCGAAGCTTTCTTT.

Ten or more counts support this clonotype. This chain connects TRBV20-1 to TRBJ1-4, with a tentative D call TRBD1 (5 bases). V was cut by 1 base and J by 8 bases, with 14 bases left in between. CDR3 length: 14 residues. Germline V gives CDR1 DFQATT, CDR2 SNEGSKA (reference sequence). CDR3 sequence: CSARVPPGAEKLFF. The CDR3 coding sequence is TGCAGTGCTAGAGTACCACCCGGGGCGGAAAAACTGTTTTTT.

The V and J genes are TRBV28 and TRBJ2-1; weak D call: TRBD2 (6 bases). The V gene's germline CDR1 is MDHEN and CDR2 SYDVKM. The V gene lost 3 bases and the J gene lost 5 bases, with 14 bases spanning the gap. CDR3 length: 15 amino acids. The CDR3 nucleotides are TGTGCCAGCAGTTTCGATGGCGGGGAGGACAATGAGCAGTTCTTC. Encoded protein: CASSFDGGEDNEQFF.

This clonotype turned up a few times. The V and J genes are TRBV3-1 and TRBJ2-2; 9 positions match TRBD1. The junction had 5 bases not matched to a gene; V was cut back by 2 bases and J by 4 bases. Germline lookup yields CDR1 LGHDT and CDR2 YNNKEL (reference sequence). CDR3 length equals 16 residues. CDR3 in amino acids: CASSQSSTGGTGELFF. The DNA of the CDR3 is TGTGCCAGCAGCCAAAGCTCGACAGGGGGCACCGGGGAGCTGTTTTTT. The whole variable domain, filled in from reference TRBV3-1 and TRBJ2-2, reads DTAVSQTPKYLVTQMGNDKSIKCEQNLGHDTMYWYKQDSKKFLKIMFSYNNKELIINETVPNRFSPKSPDKAHLNLHINSLELGDSAVYFCASSQSSTGGTGELFFGEGSRLTVL.

This chain connects TRBV5-5 to TRBJ2-7; tentative D call: TRBD2 (6 bases). V was clipped by 5 bases and J by 4 bases, with 19 bases between them. This CDR3 contains 15 residues. Germline CDR1 reads SGHKS; CDR2 reads YYEKEE (reference sequence). CDR3 DNA: TGTGCCAGCAGTTACCTGTGGGGGGAGAGGTACGAGCAGTACTTC. It codes for CASSYLWGERYEQYF. Combining the CDR3 with reference TRBV5-5 and TRBJ2-7 gives the whole variable domain DAGVTQSPTHLIKTRGQQVTLRCSPISGHKSVSWYQQVLGQGPQFIFQYYEKEERGRGNFPDRFSARQFPNYSSELNVNALLLGDSALYLCASSYLWGERYEQYFGPGTRLTVT.

The chain has TRBV19 and TRBJ1-1; D call uncertain. V lost 4 bases and J lost 10, with 19 bases in between. The CDR3 totals 14 residues. The germline V gene has CDR1 LNHDA and CDR2 SQIVND (reference sequence). The CDR3 region has the DNA TGTGCCAGTAGTAACCCAGGCGGGAGTCCAAGAGCTTTCTTT. Its protein is CASSNPGGSPRAFF.

The chain is built from TRBV6-1 and TRBJ1-4; 8 bases fit TRBD1. The V gene end was trimmed by 8 bases and the J gene end by 8 bases; junction bases not matched to a gene: 7. CDR3 size: 13 residues. Germline CDR1 and CDR2: MNHNS and SASEGT. The CDR3 DNA reads as TGTGCCAGCTGGACAGGGCTAGGCGAAAAACTGTTTTTT. This sequence encodes CASWTGLGEKLFF.

The rearrangement links TRBV20-1 to TRBJ1-2; D is perhaps TRBD1 (5 bases). With 2 bases removed from V and 8 bases from J, the gap between germline ends came to 18 bases. This CDR3 is built from 14 residues. CDR1 is DFQATT, CDR2 SNEGSKA, per germline (reference sequence). CDR3 bases: TGCAGTGCTAGACCACCCACCCAGGGTTCGGGCTACACCTTC. Its translation is CSARPPTQGSGYTF.

This clonotype appeared a few times. The J gene is TRBJ2-2, the V gene TRBV29-1; 8 nucleotides match TRBD1. The V segment lost 8 bases and the J segment 7 bases; nucleotides outside the gene matches: 9. The CDR3 is 13 amino acids. Germline CDR1 reads SQVTM; CDR2 reads ANQGSEA. The CDR3 protein is CSTRTGRHGELFF. For the CDR3, the DNA is TGCAGCACGAGGACAGGGCGACACGGGGAGCTGTTTTTT.

Notes on this clonotype: No conserved phenylalanine or tryptophan is present at the end of the CDR3, so a read error is the likely explanation. The gene calls are TRBV5-1 and TRBJ2-3; 8 nucleotides align to TRBD1. The J segment lost 5 bases and the V segment lost 3 bases, leaving 5 bases of the junction unmatched. CDR3 length: 14 residues. CDR1 and CDR2 (germline): SGHRS, YFSETQ. The CDR3 nucleotides are TGCGCCAGCAGCTCCCGGACAGGGATAGATACGCAGTATTCT. Translation: CASSSRTGIDTQYS.

The CDR3 is CASSSSGTSTETQYF. In nucleotides, the CDR3 is TGTGCCAGCAGCTCCTCCGGGACTAGCACGGAGACCCAGTACTTC. The gene calls are TRBV11-1 and TRBJ2-5; the match to TRBD2 covers 9 bases. Germline lookup yields CDR1 SGHAT and CDR2 FQDESV (reference sequence). After removal of 4 bases from V and 5 bases from J, the junction contained 8 bases not matched to a gene. The CDR3 has 15 amino acids.

This clonotype is a singleton in its sample. This rearrangement joins TRBV11-1 to TRBJ2-1; D uncertain. Germline V gene lookup returns CDR1 SGHAT and CDR2 FQDESV (reference sequence). The CDR3 loop spans 18 amino acids. Trimming stripped 4 bases from V and 0 bases from J, with 19 bases between. The CDR3 DNA is TGTGCCAGCAGCTGGCTCGGTCTCGACGTTCCCTCCTACAATGAGCAGTTCTTC. It encodes CASSWLGLDVPSYNEQFF.

This clonotype was seen a few times. The J gene is TRBJ1-2, the V gene TRBV29-1; D unclear. This CDR3 region has 11 residues. The germline CDR1 and CDR2 sequences are SQVTM and ANQGSEA. V lost 3 bases, J lost 1 base, and 3 bases lay in between. The CDR3 DNA follows: TGCAGCGTTGATTATAACTATGGCTACACCTTC. This gives the protein CSVDYNYGYTF.

The V gene is TRBV24-1, the J gene TRBJ2-1; the match to TRBD2 covers 12 bases. Germline values: CDR1 KGHDR, CDR2 SFDVKD. The CDR3 runs 16 residues. The J segment lost 9 bases and the V segment lost 5 bases, leaving 10 bases of the junction unmatched. CDR3 sequence (DNA): TGTGCCACCAGTGGGACTAGCGGGGAGAGAAATGTTGAGCAGTTCTTC. This encodes CATSGTSGERNVEQFF.

The table lists this clonotype with a few counts. V is TRBV4-3 and J is TRBJ2-6; D gene unclear. Trimming took 0 bases from V and 4 from J, leaving 13 bases between them. CDR3 length: 17 amino acids. The germline CDR1 and CDR2 sequences are LGHNA and YSLEER. CDR3 nucleotides: TGCGCCAGCAGCCAAGATCTACGGGTGTCAGGGGCCAACGTCCTGACTTTC. It is translated as CASSQDLRVSGANVLTF.

The chain uses TRBV28 and TRBJ1-3; D is ambiguous. The CDR3 length is 15 residues. CDR1 is MDHEN and CDR2 is SYDVKM in the germline V gene. V lost 3 bases and J 3 bases, leaving 12 bases between the germline ends. CDR3 region: CASSFGRLGGNTIYF. In DNA form, the CDR3 reads TGTGCCAGCAGTTTCGGCAGGCTGGGTGGAAACACCATATATTTT.

The chain employs TRBV11-2 and TRBJ2-7; no firm D call. Germline-derived CDR1 and CDR2 are SGHAT and FQNNGV. This CDR3 is built from 14 residues. V was clipped by 1 base and J by 6 bases, with 13 bases between them. DNA for the CDR3: TGTGCCAGCAGCTTAGGTAAAGCTACCAGCGAGCAGTACTTC. The encoded protein is CASSLGKATSEQYF.

Only a few counts were recorded for this clonotype. The chain has TRBV18 and TRBJ1-5, with a weak D call TRBD1 (6 bases). CDR1 is KGHSH and CDR2 is LQKENI in the germline V gene. The CDR3 runs to 17 residues. The ends were cut back, 2 bases at V and 4 bases at J, with 18 bases in the middle. The CDR3 protein is CASSPEGGGRRNQPQHF. CDR3 nucleotides: TGTGCCAGCTCACCAGAGGGGGGGGGGCGCAGAAATCAGCCCCAGCATTTT.

The chain employs TRBV6-1 and TRBJ2-2; no firm D call. The CDR3 runs to 13 residues. V was cut by 6 bases and J by 4 bases, with 9 bases left in between. Per the germline V gene, CDR1 is MNHNS and CDR2 is SASEGT. The CDR3 bases are TGTGCCAGCAGGATCGATACCACCGGGGAGCTGTTTTTT. Translation gives CASRIDTTGELFF.

The rearrangement links TRBV20-1 to TRBJ2-2; the D is unclear. This CDR3 comprises 13 residues. Germline assignment: CDR1 DFQATT and CDR2 SNEGSKA (reference sequence). V was trimmed by 1 base and J by 8 bases, leaving 11 bases between them. CDR3 in DNA: TGCAGTGCTAGAGTGAAGTCTGATGGGGAGCTGTTTTTT. Translated: CSARVKSDGELFF.

The chain uses TRBV12-3 or TRBV12-4 and TRBJ2-7; D is possibly TRBD2 (5 bases). The V gene lost 5 bases and the J gene lost 2 bases, with 13 bases spanning the gap. The CDR3 contains 14 residues. The CDR3 DNA sequence: TGTGCCAGCAGTGCAGCGGACGGGGCCTACGAGCAGTACTTC. Amino acid sequence: CASSAADGAYEQYF.

In its sample, this clonotype was seen a few times. This chain uses TRBV10-3 with TRBJ1-1; D is uncertain. Germline CDR1 is ENHRY and CDR2 is SYGVKD. This CDR3 is built from 13 residues. V lost 7 bases and J lost 2, with 11 bases in between. CDR3 in DNA: TGTGCCATCAAGGTTAAGGACAACACTGAAGCTTTCTTT. It specifies CAIKVKDNTEAFF.

This clonotype has more than one count but fewer than ten. The V call is TRBV6-2 or TRBV6-3, the J call TRBJ1-6, with D maybe TRBD1 (5 bases). Trimming stripped 7 bases from V and 7 bases from J, with 14 bases between. The CDR3 sequence is 14 residues long. Per the germline V gene, CDR1 is MNHEY and CDR2 is SVGEGT. The CDR3 sequence is CASKTTGPNSPLHF. The CDR3, as DNA: TGTGCCAGCAAGACAACAGGACCAAATTCACCCCTCCACTTT.